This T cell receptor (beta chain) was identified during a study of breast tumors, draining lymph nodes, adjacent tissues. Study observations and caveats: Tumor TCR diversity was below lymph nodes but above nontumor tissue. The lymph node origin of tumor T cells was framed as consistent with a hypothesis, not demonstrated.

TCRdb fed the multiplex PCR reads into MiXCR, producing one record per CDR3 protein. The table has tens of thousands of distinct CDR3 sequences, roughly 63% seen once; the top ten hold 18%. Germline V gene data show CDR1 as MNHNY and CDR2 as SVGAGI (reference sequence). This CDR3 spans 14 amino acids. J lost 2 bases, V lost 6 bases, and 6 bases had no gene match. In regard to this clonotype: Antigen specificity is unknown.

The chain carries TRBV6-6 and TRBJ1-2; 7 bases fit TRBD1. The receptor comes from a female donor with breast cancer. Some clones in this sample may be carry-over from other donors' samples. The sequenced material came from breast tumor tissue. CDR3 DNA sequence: TGTGCCAGCAGGGATACAGGGGCAAACTATGGCTACACCTTC. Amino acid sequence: CASRDTGANYGYTF.